The clone carrying this T cell receptor beta chain was picked up a small number of times. The sample comes from a study of Ad26.COV2.S vaccination and SARS-CoV-2 variants. Sequencing was performed with immunoSEQ multiplex PCR; in TCRdb, only in-frame clones are kept and a portion is missing. This sample has approximately 400,000 clones, with under 95% found just once. Trimming left V 3 bases short and J 5 bases short, with 7 bases between. Germline-derived CDR1 and CDR2 are SEHNR and FQNEAQ (reference sequence). The CDR3 is 12 amino acids. Sequences were derived from peripheral blood, sampled after recovery from COVID-19. The chain uses TRBV7-9 and TRBJ1-2, with D unclear. This sequence was found in a human donor who had recovered from COVID-19. The CDR3 protein is CASSLGLYGYTF. The DNA for the CDR3 is TGTGCCAGCAGCTTGGGGTTATATGGCTACACCTTC.